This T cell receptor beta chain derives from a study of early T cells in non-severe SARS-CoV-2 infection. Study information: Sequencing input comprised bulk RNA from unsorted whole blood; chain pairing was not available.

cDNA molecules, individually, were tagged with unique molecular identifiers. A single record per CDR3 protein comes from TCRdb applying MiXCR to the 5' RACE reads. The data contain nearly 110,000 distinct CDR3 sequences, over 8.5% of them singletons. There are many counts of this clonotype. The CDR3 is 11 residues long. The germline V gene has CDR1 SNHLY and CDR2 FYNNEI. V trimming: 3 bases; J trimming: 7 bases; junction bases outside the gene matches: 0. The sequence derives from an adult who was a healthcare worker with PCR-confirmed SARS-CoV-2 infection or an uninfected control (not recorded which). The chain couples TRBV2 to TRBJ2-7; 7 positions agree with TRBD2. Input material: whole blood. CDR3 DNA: TGTGCCAGCAGTGAGGGAGGGGAGCAGTACTTC. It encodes CASSEGGEQYF.